This T cell receptor (beta chain) was found in a study of blood T cell repertoires in COVID-19. There are 14 residues in the CDR3. The germline gives CDR1 MDHEN, CDR2 SYDVKM. Trimming took 5 bases from V and 2 from J; bases not matched to a gene: 3. As for this clone: Other DNA sequences in the sample encode the same CDR3.

In the authors' workflow: Counts of nucleated cells, estimated from reference gene primer amplification, were obtained. TCRdb's table, derived via immunoSEQ multiplex PCR, lists solely in-frame clones and lacks some. The V and J calls and the clone size are those of that table, but D and trimming were determined from the DNA. Of 110,000 to 150,000 clones listed, 87% were seen once; the top ten hold roughly 12%. Enrolled through a virtual design, the participants were between about 18 and 89 years of age and came from approximately 25 US areas. Sequencing was done on a sample of PBMCs or T cells enriched from blood (not recorded which). V gene TRBV28 combines with J gene TRBJ1-5; TRBD1 aligns across 7 bases. This TCR was recovered from a man in his sixties who had recovered from COVID-19. CDR3 coding DNA: TGTGCCAGCAGTGGAGGACAGGGCAATCAGCCCCAGCATTTT. Protein: CASSGGQGNQPQHF.